The 23 T cell receptor beta chains reported below all come from one sample, sequenced in a study of shared clonotypes between healthy human individuals. Measured with immunoSEQ multiplex PCR; TCRdb has only the in-frame clones, and not every one. The table records about 580,000 clones, roughly 98% of them present only once. Terminally differentiated effector memory CD45RA+ cells were excluded by CCR7 positive selection of CD45RO-negative cells. Sequencing used naive CD8+ T cells sorted from blood. The receptors were sampled from a man aged 25-45 years in good health.

The chain carries TRBV5-1 and TRBJ1-4; 10 bases agree with TRBD1. CDR1 is SGHRS and CDR2 is YFSETQ in the germline V gene. Trimming cost V 4 bases and J 7 bases; bases outside gene matches: 4. The CDR3 extends over 14 amino acids. The chain's CDR3 is CASSRTGGGEKLFF. In DNA, the CDR3 is TGCGCCAGCAGCCGGACAGGGGGTGGTGAAAAACTGTTTTTT.

The rearrangement links TRBV4-3 to TRBJ2-1, with 9 bases that match TRBD1. The CDR3 extends over 17 amino acids. The V gene's germline CDR1 is LGHNA and CDR2 YSLEER. With V trimmed by 0 bases and J by 1 base, 4 bases remained unmatched. The CDR3 DNA reads as TGCGCCAGCAGCCAAGATCGGACAGGGGAATCCTACAATGAGCAGTTCTTC. Encoded protein: CASSQDRTGESYNEQFF.

This chain connects TRBV2 to TRBJ2-1; 13 bases fit TRBD2. J was trimmed by 5 bases and V by 8 bases; bases with no gene match: 9. The CDR3 totals 16 residues. Germline CDR1 is SNHLY and CDR2 is FYNNEI. CDR3 in amino acids: CASRGLAGAWDNEQFF. CDR3 sequence (DNA): TGTGCCAGCCGAGGACTAGCGGGAGCATGGGACAATGAGCAGTTCTTC.

V is TRBV11-2 and J is TRBJ2-5; D uncertain. The CDR3 extends over 12 amino acids. V was clipped by 1 base and J by 6 bases, with 6 bases between them. CDR1 is SGHAT, CDR2 FQNNGV, per germline. The CDR3 sequence is CASSLGGQTQYF. CDR3 bases: TGTGCCAGCAGCTTAGGGGGTCAGACCCAGTACTTC. Filled out from reference TRBV11-2 and TRBJ2-5, the complete variable domain reads EAGVAQSPRYKIIEKRQSVAFWCNPISGHATLYWYQQILGQGPKLLIQFQNNGVVDDSQLPKDRFSAERLKGVDSTLKIQPAKLEDSAVYLCASSLGGQTQYFGPGTRLLVL.

J is TRBJ1-2 and V is TRBV6-5; 7 nucleotides match TRBD1. The CDR3 is 14 amino acids. Germline trimming cut 2 bases from V and 4 bases from J; bases unmatched to any gene: 4. Germline V gene data show CDR1 as MNHEY and CDR2 as SVGAGI. For the CDR3, the DNA is TGTGCCAGCAGTTACAGGGGGCTGGGCTATGGCTACACCTTC. This sequence encodes CASSYRGLGYGYTF.

This chain links TRBV6-1 with TRBJ2-7, with TRBD2 matching 13 bases. This CDR3 is 14 amino acids long. CDR1 and CDR2 from the germline V gene are MNHNS and SASEGT. The V and J ends lost 6 bases and 5 bases, in that order; junction bases with no gene match: 4. CDR3 in DNA: TGTGCCAGCAGCCCTGGACTAGCGGGAGACGAGCAGTACTTC. It is translated as CASSPGLAGDEQYF.

This clone was found once. The rearrangement joins TRBV7-3 to TRBJ1-1; TRBD1 might be the D (5 bases). The CDR3 loop spans 16 amino acids. Trimming pared 1 base from V and 1 base from J, leaving 13 bases between. From germline, CDR1 is SGHTA and CDR2 FQGTGA. This chain's CDR3 is CASSLKGREANTEAFF. CDR3 DNA sequence: TGTGCCAGCAGCTTAAAGGGGCGGGAAGCGAACACTGAAGCTTTCTTT.

The chain couples TRBV14 to TRBJ1-1; D is perhaps TRBD1 (6 bases). Trimming removed 6 bases from V and 3 bases from J, with 11 bases in between. This CDR3 is built from 13 residues. Germline assignment: CDR1 SGHDN and CDR2 FVKESK. DNA of the CDR3: TGTGCCAGCAGGCAATACAGGGACACTGAAGCTTTCTTT. It codes for CASRQYRDTEAFF. Variable domain in full (rest from reference TRBV14 and TRBJ1-1): EAGVTQFPSHSVIEKGQTVTLRCDPISGHDNLYWYRRVMGKEIKFLLHFVKESKQDESGMPNNRFLAERTGGTYSTLKVQPAELEDSGVYFCASRQYRDTEAFFGQGTRLTVV.

Here the CDR3 reads CSGIYRGEQYF. CDR3 in DNA: TGCAGCGGCATATACAGGGGTGAGCAGTACTTC. This sequence joins TRBV29-1 and TRBJ2-7; 7 bases are a match to TRBD1. V shed 7 bases and J 7 bases; nucleotides not matched to a gene: 7. Germline lookup yields CDR1 SQVTM and CDR2 ANQGSEA. The CDR3 consists of 11 residues.

V usage is TRBV18 and J usage is TRBJ1-1; D is possibly TRBD1 (5 bases). CDR1 is KGHSH, CDR2 LQKENI, per germline. V lost 4 bases and J lost 2, with 11 bases in between. CDR3 length: 14 amino acids. CDR3 sequence: CASSRQGENTEAFF. The CDR3 region has the DNA TGTGCCAGCTCACGGCAGGGAGAAAACACTGAAGCTTTCTTT.

The rearrangement joins TRBV27 to TRBJ1-5; D remains ambiguous. Germline V CDR1 and CDR2: MNHEY, SMNVEV (reference sequence). Trimming left V 1 base short and J 7 bases short, with 11 bases between. CDR3 length: 14 amino acids. The CDR3 nucleotides read TGTGCCAGCAGTTTATACGGGATCGGGCAGCCCCAGCATTTT. Amino acid sequence: CASSLYGIGQPQHF.

This chain uses TRBV6-5 with TRBJ2-3; D perhaps matches TRBD1 (6 bases). The CDR3 consists of 16 residues. The V end was cut by 1 base, the J end by 2 bases, with 13 bases between. Germline CDR1 MNHEY, CDR2 SVGAGI. The DNA for the CDR3 is TGTGCCAGCAGTTACTGGGCGACAGGTACCACAGATACGCAGTATTTT. Amino acids: CASSYWATGTTDTQYF.

V usage is TRBV27 and J usage is TRBJ2-5, with unresolved D. The V end was cut by 2 bases, the J end by 5 bases, with 12 bases between. The CDR3 runs to 14 residues. The germline V gene has CDR1 MNHEY and CDR2 SMNVEV (reference sequence). The CDR3 DNA reads as TGTGCCAGCAGTTTAAACAAGGGTCGGGAGACCCAGTACTTC. This codes for CASSLNKGRETQYF.

This clone was observed once. The chain joins TRBV28 to TRBJ2-7; TRBD2 aligns across 8 bases. The length of the CDR3 is 16 residues. After removal of 1 base from V and 3 bases from J, the junction contained 8 bases not matched to a gene. Germline CDR1 MDHEN, CDR2 SYDVKM. The CDR3 loop is CASSLSASGLVYEQYF. DNA of the CDR3: TGTGCCAGCAGTTTATCAGCTAGCGGGTTGGTCTACGAGCAGTACTTC.

J is TRBJ2-2 and V is TRBV7-7; no firm D call. The CDR3 consists of 13 residues. V lost 8 bases and J 2 bases, leaving 9 bases between the germline ends. Germline CDR1 and CDR2: SSHAT and FNYEAQ (reference sequence). This CDR3 reads CASGLPNTGELFF. The CDR3 nucleotides are TGTGCCAGCGGTTTACCCAACACCGGGGAGCTGTTTTTT.

The chain has TRBV25-1 and TRBJ2-1; 12 bases align to TRBD2. CDR1 and CDR2 from the germline V gene are MGHDK and SYGVNS. V trimming: 5 bases; J trimming: 4 bases; junction bases outside the gene matches: 6. The CDR3 length is 16 residues. CDR3 DNA: TGTGCCAGCAGTCCTACTAGCGGGGGGCCTTACAATGAGCAGTTCTTC. It yields the protein CASSPTSGGPYNEQFF. The variable domain in full, completed from reference TRBV25-1 and TRBJ2-1, reads EADIYQTPRYLVIGTGKKITLECSQTMGHDKMYWYQQDPGMELHLIHYSYGVNSTEKGDLSSESTVSRIRTEHFPLTLESARPSHTSQYLCASSPTSGGPYNEQFFGPGTRLTVL.

This sequence joins TRBV6-1 and TRBJ2-7; the match to TRBD2 covers 9 bases. The CDR3 length is 14 residues. Losses at the gene ends were 2 bases for V and 6 bases for J; bases not matched to a gene: 5. Germline V lookup: CDR1 MNHNS, CDR2 SASEGT. The CDR3 region is CASSETGTSTEQYF. CDR3 DNA sequence: TGTGCCAGCAGTGAAACCGGGACTAGCACCGAGCAGTACTTC.

The V call is TRBV6-6, the J call TRBJ2-7; no clear D gene. Trimming pared 2 bases from V and 3 bases from J, leaving 14 bases between. The CDR3 is made up of 15 amino acids. The germline gives CDR1 MNHNY, CDR2 SVGAGI (reference sequence). CDR3 in amino acids: CASSYGPETDYEQYF. CDR3 bases: TGTGCCAGCAGTTACGGCCCGGAGACCGACTACGAGCAGTACTTC.

The V call is TRBV5-6, the J call TRBJ2-3; TRBD1 might be the D (6 bases). The CDR3 runs 15 residues. CDR1 and CDR2 (germline): SGHDT, YYEEEE. The V gene lost 2 bases and the J gene lost 2 bases, with 12 bases spanning the gap. The CDR3 sequence is CASSLAGAFTDTQYF. The CDR3, as DNA: TGTGCCAGCAGCTTAGCAGGGGCGTTCACAGATACGCAGTATTTT.

This chain links TRBV7-9 with TRBJ2-2; D uncertain. Trimming removed 5 bases from V and 6 bases from J, with 7 bases in between. The CDR3 is made up of 12 amino acids. Germline V gene data show CDR1 as SEHNR and CDR2 as FQNEAQ (reference sequence). CDR3 sequence (DNA): TGTGCCAGCAGCCCCACCCCCGGGGAGCTGTTTTTT. Protein sequence: CASSPTPGELFF.

This chain links TRBV5-6 with TRBJ1-4, with TRBD1 identical over 10 bases. CDR3 length: 16 residues. J was trimmed by 8 bases and V by 3 bases; bases with no gene match: 10. Germline-derived CDR1 and CDR2 are SGHDT and YYEEEE. CDR3 in DNA: TGTGCCAGCAGCTCGATGACAGGGGGCGCTTGGGAAAAACTGTTTTTT. Amino acids: CASSSMTGGAWEKLFF.

The chain carries TRBV14 and TRBJ2-1; D is uncertain. CDR1 SGHDN and CDR2 FVKESK come from the germline V gene. The CDR3 is 14 residues long. Deletions cut 1 base from V and 8 bases from J, with 12 bases between. The CDR3 spells CASSQVTLNHEQFF. Here the CDR3 DNA reads TGTGCCAGCAGCCAAGTCACCCTTAATCATGAGCAGTTCTTC.

This clone has a single count. The chain carries TRBV7-8 and TRBJ1-5, with D unclear. V lost 7 bases and J lost 4, with 14 bases in between. Germline-derived CDR1 and CDR2 are SGHVS and FQNEAQ. The CDR3 covers 14 residues. The CDR3 here is CASKRGGVNQPQHF. CDR3 coding DNA: TGTGCCAGCAAGCGAGGAGGTGTTAATCAGCCCCAGCATTTT.